Presented here are 22 T cell receptor beta chains from one specimen sequenced in a study of fetal regulatory T cell absence and autoimmunity. Produced via immunoSEQ multiplex PCR; TCRdb's table is partial and in-frame only. Here the sample spans about 46,000 clones, roughly 80% being singletons. The sample consisted of cord blood. The source is a newborn boy with IPEX syndrome.

The CDR3 DNA follows: TGTGCCAGCAGTTACTCGCTAATAGGGGACTATGGCTACACCTTC. This sequence encodes CASSYSLIGDYGYTF. The V and J genes are TRBV6-5 and TRBJ1-2; TRBD1 might be the D (5 bases). V lost 0 bases to trimming and J lost 3 bases, with 11 bases between them. This CDR3 is 15 amino acids long. Germline V CDR1 and CDR2: MNHEY, SVGAGI.

The J gene is TRBJ2-1, the V gene TRBV28; TRBD1 agrees at 7 bases. The trim removed 5 bases at V and 4 bases at J, leaving 5 bases unmatched. The CDR3 contains 14 residues. The V gene's germline CDR1 is MDHEN and CDR2 SYDVKM. CDR3 DNA sequence: TGTGCCAGCAGTCAGGGACAGAGATACAATGAGCAGTTCTTC. Translating gives CASSQGQRYNEQFF.

The gene calls are TRBV19 and TRBJ1-5, with 7 positions matching TRBD1. Trimming removed 6 bases from V and 3 bases from J; junction bases left unmatched: 2. This CDR3 spans 13 amino acids. Looked up from germline, CDR1 is LNHDA and CDR2 is SQIVND (reference sequence). The CDR3 region is CASSGQVNQPQHF. Here the CDR3 DNA reads TGTGCCAGTAGCGGACAGGTCAATCAGCCCCAGCATTTT.

This chain joins TRBV27 and TRBJ1-2, with 10 bases that match TRBD1. J was trimmed by 6 bases and V by 5 bases; bases with no gene match: 9. CDR1 and CDR2 (germline): MNHEY, SMNVEV (reference sequence). There are 15 residues in the CDR3. CDR3 nucleotide sequence: TGTGCCAGCAGTCCCCGGGACAGGGGAGGAAATGGCTACACCTTC. Translation: CASSPRDRGGNGYTF.

The V call is TRBV5-1, the J call TRBJ1-5, with D tentatively TRBD1 (6 bases). Germline CDR1 SGHRS, CDR2 YFSETQ. V was shortened by 4 bases and J by 3 bases, with 14 bases between the two germline ends. CDR3 length: 15 residues. CDR3: CASSPWGGYNQPQHF. CDR3 nucleotides: TGCGCCAGCAGCCCGTGGGGGGGCTACAATCAGCCCCAGCATTTT.

The rearrangement uses TRBV9 and TRBJ2-1, with 16 bases that match TRBD2. CDR1 is SGDLS, CDR2 YYNGEE, per germline. This CDR3 contains 20 residues. V gave up 0 bases and J gave up 0 bases; unmatched junction bases: 6. The CDR3 DNA follows: TGTGCCAGCAGCGTAGACAAGGGACTAGCGGGGGGGAGCTCCTACAATGAGCAGTTCTTC. Translated, it gives CASSVDKGLAGGSSYNEQFF. The whole variable domain, filled in from reference TRBV9 and TRBJ2-1, reads DSGVTQTPKHLITATGQRVTLRCSPRSGDLSVYWYQQSLDQGLQFLIQYYNGEERAKGNILERFSAQQFPDLHSELNLSSLELGDSALYFCASSVDKGLAGGSSYNEQFFGPGTRLTVL.

The rearrangement uses TRBV5-1 and TRBJ2-7; tentative D call: TRBD1 (5 bases). This CDR3 comprises 15 residues. Germline V lookup: CDR1 SGHRS, CDR2 YFSETQ. V was clipped by 0 bases and J by 3 bases, with 13 bases between them. The CDR3 bases are TGCGCCAGCAGCTTGGTGTATGGGGCTCACTACGAGCAGTACTTC. This encodes CASSLVYGAHYEQYF. The full variable domain, with the rest looked up from reference TRBV5-1 and TRBJ2-7, is KAGVTQTPRYLIKTRGQQVTLSCSPISGHRSVSWYQQTPGQGLQFLFEYFSETQRNKGNFPGRFSGRQFSNSRSEMNVSTLELGDSALYLCASSLVYGAHYEQYFGPGTRLTVT.

The rearrangement links TRBV11-3 to TRBJ2-3; 7 positions match TRBD1. V gave up 5 bases and J gave up 7 bases; unmatched junction bases: 9. This CDR3 is built from 14 residues. CDR1 and CDR2 (germline): SGHNT, YENEEA. The DNA of the CDR3 is TGTGCCAGCAGCCCGACAGGGTCAAAACATACGCAGTATTTT. This gives the protein CASSPTGSKHTQYF.

The chain employs TRBV6-5 and TRBJ2-1; D assignment may be TRBD1 or TRBD2 (5 bases each). V was trimmed by 10 bases and J by 6 bases, leaving 7 bases between them. There are 10 residues in the CDR3. The germline CDR1 and CDR2 sequences are MNHEY and SVGAGI. The CDR3 sequence: CANGGNEQFF. The DNA of the CDR3 is TGTGCCAATGGGGGCAATGAGCAGTTCTTC.

This clone turned up a few times. Relative to the germline gene, one junction end is altered; a read error may explain this. The chain uses TRBV13 and TRBJ2-7, with 7 bases matching TRBD1. The germline gives CDR1 PRHDT, CDR2 FYEKMQ (reference sequence). This CDR3 is built from 13 residues. Here the CDR3 reads CASSLGGTYEQYF. CDR3 DNA: TGTGCCAGCAGCCTAGGGGGCACCTACGAGCAGTACTTC.

This clone showed up just a few times. This chain joins TRBV5-1 and TRBJ2-7, with D tentatively TRBD1 (6 bases). CDR1 and CDR2 (germline): SGHRS, YFSETQ. This CDR3 has 14 amino acids. Trimming took off 7 bases at V and 3 bases at J, with 17 bases between the two ends. The CDR3 coding sequence is TGCGCCAGCGCACCAGGGGAAGAACACTACGAGCAGTACTTC. Its protein is CASAPGEEHYEQYF.

The chain has TRBV19 and TRBJ1-5, with 8 bases aligning to TRBD1. Germline CDR1 and CDR2: LNHDA and SQIVND (reference sequence). V gave up 3 bases and J gave up 2 bases; unmatched junction bases: 0. The CDR3 loop spans 14 amino acids. CDR3 residues: CASSMTGGNQPQHF. In DNA form, the CDR3 reads TGTGCCAGTAGTATGACAGGGGGCAATCAGCCCCAGCATTTT.

This rearrangement joins TRBV6-6 to TRBJ2-7; 12 nucleotides match TRBD2. CDR3 length equals 15 residues. Germline V gene data show CDR1 as MNHNY and CDR2 as SVGAGI (reference sequence). Trimming at V came to 8 bases and at J to 2 bases, leaving 7 bases not matched to a gene. CDR3 coding DNA: TGTGCCAGCTGTGGGCTAGCGGGAGGGACCTACGAGCAGTACTTC. Its protein product is CASCGLAGGTYEQYF.

The chain carries TRBV5-6 and TRBJ1-1, with a possible D match to TRBD1 (6 bases). The CDR3 spans 15 residues. The V gene's germline CDR1 is SGHDT and CDR2 YYEEEE. Trimming took off 3 bases at V and 5 bases at J, with 17 bases between the two ends. CDR3 protein: CASSWGAGELTEAFF. The CDR3 nucleotides read TGTGCCAGCAGCTGGGGGGCAGGGGAGTTGACTGAAGCTTTCTTT.

The chain is built from TRBV21-1 and TRBJ2-3; the D call TRBD2 from the table was never checked on the DNA. TRBV21-1 has pseudogene status. The CDR3 has 17 residues. DNA of the CDR3: TGTGCCAGCAGCAAAGCGGCACCGGGGGGCAGCACAGATACGCAGTATTTT. This encodes CASSKAAPGGSTDTQYF.

This chain joins TRBV7-9 and TRBJ1-4, with D unclear. The CDR3 contains 15 residues. The V gene lost 4 bases and the J gene lost 4 bases, with 13 bases spanning the gap. Germline CDR1 is SEHNR and CDR2 is FQNEAQ (reference sequence). Written as DNA, the CDR3 is TGTGCCAGCAGCTATGGTTGGAGTGGTAATGAAAAACTGTTTTTT. It translates to CASSYGWSGNEKLFF.

The J gene is TRBJ1-5, the V gene TRBV6-4; possibly TRBD1 for D (6 bases). V lost 0 bases, J lost 1 base, and 19 bases lay in between. CDR1 and CDR2 from the germline V gene are MRHNA and SNTAGT. The CDR3 is 19 amino acids. The CDR3, as DNA: TGTGCCAGCAGTGACTCGACCCGTGACAGGCAAGGAAGCAATCAGCCCCAGCATTTT. This gives the protein CASSDSTRDRQGSNQPQHF.

The chain links TRBV5-1 to TRBJ2-5; 12 positions agree with TRBD2. The V gene end was trimmed by 4 bases and the J gene end by 1 base; junction bases not matched to a gene: 2. Per germline, CDR1 SGHRS and CDR2 YFSETQ. The CDR3 is 15 amino acids. DNA of the CDR3: TGCGCCAGCAGCCTAGCGGGGGGGAGCCAAGAGACCCAGTACTTC. Translated: CASSLAGGSQETQYF.

J is TRBJ1-3 and V is TRBV6-5; no reliable D call. Trimming removed 0 bases at V and 2 bases at J, with 5 bases between. CDR3 length: 14 amino acids. Germline CDR1 and CDR2: MNHEY and SVGAGI. CDR3 bases: TGTGCCAGCAGTTACTCCGGGGCTGGAAACACCATATATTTT. Protein product: CASSYSGAGNTIYF.

The CDR3 sequence is CASSTGGGYGYTF. The CDR3 DNA reads TGTGCCAGTAGTACAGGGGGCGGCTATGGCTACACCTTC. The genes are TRBV19 and TRBJ1-2; 8 bases align to TRBD1. Germline CDR1 reads LNHDA; CDR2 reads SQIVND (reference sequence). CDR3 size: 13 residues. With 4 bases clipped from V and 4 bases from J, the junction kept 2 bases outside the gene matches.

The gene calls are TRBV6-4 and TRBJ2-3; possibly TRBD2 for D (6 bases). Per the germline V gene, CDR1 is MRHNA and CDR2 is SNTAGT. V lost 3 bases to trimming and J lost 7 bases, with 11 bases between them. CDR3 length: 13 residues. CDR3 region: CASSERGGNTQYF. In DNA form, the CDR3 reads TGTGCCAGCAGTGAGCGGGGCGGGAATACGCAGTATTTT.

The chain joins TRBV7-2 to TRBJ2-1; D gene uncertain. The CDR3 runs to 14 residues. V was cut by 4 bases and J by 1 base, with 8 bases left in between. CDR1 is SGHTA, CDR2 FQGNSA, per germline. DNA for the CDR3: TGTGCCAGCAGCTACATAGGTTCCTACAATGAGCAGTTCTTC. It codes for CASSYIGSYNEQFF.